This T cell receptor (beta chain) is from a study of T-cell reconstitution after alpha-beta-depleted transplantation in children. This clonotype was observed a few times. Its target is not known. The V gene's germline CDR1 is SGHAT and CDR2 FQDESV (reference sequence). This CDR3 is 18 amino acids long. Trimming cost V 3 bases and J 4 bases; bases outside gene matches: 7. Library preparation (for TCRbeta) was performed with unique molecular identifiers. TCRdb ran MiXCR on the PCR reads and lists one entry per CDR3 protein. The sample yields a few hundred thousand distinct CDR3 sequences, about an eighth seen once. Study-wide findings and caveats: Some patients' high day-60 TCRbeta diversity was attributed to recipient cells surviving conditioning.

The chain links TRBV11-1 to TRBJ2-1; TRBD2 matches at 15 bases. Source: PBMCs, mostly from graft donor cells, taken 360 days after TCRalphabeta/CD19-depleted stem cell transplant. The TCR comes from a male patient aged 10 to 17 who had a stem cell transplant for acute myeloid leukemia, so the T cells may come from the graft donor. DNA of the CDR3: TGTGCCAGCAGCTTCCGGACTAGCGGGAGGGGAAGATACAATGAGCAGTTCTTC. As protein: CASSFRTSGRGRYNEQFF. Filled out from reference TRBV11-1 and TRBJ2-1, the complete variable domain reads EAEVAQSPRYKITEKSQAVAFWCDPISGHATLYWYRQILGQGPELLVQFQDESVVDDSQLPKDRFSAERLKGVDSTLKIQPAELGDSAMYLCASSFRTSGRGRYNEQFFGPGTRLTVL.